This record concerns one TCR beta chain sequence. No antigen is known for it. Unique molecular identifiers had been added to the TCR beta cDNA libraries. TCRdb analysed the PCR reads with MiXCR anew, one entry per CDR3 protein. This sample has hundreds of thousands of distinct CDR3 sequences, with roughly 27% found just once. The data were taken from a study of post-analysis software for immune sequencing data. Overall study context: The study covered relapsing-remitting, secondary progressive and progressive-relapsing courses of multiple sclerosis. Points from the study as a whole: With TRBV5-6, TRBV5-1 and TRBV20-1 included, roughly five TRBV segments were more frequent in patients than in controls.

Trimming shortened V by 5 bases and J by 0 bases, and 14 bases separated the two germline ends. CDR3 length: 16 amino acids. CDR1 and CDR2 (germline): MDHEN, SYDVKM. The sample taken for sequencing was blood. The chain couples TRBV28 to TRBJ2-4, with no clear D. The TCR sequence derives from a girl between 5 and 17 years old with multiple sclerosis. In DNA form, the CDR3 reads TGTGCCAGCAGTCGGCCAAACCCGGGAGCCAAAAACATTCAGTACTTC. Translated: CASSRPNPGAKNIQYF.